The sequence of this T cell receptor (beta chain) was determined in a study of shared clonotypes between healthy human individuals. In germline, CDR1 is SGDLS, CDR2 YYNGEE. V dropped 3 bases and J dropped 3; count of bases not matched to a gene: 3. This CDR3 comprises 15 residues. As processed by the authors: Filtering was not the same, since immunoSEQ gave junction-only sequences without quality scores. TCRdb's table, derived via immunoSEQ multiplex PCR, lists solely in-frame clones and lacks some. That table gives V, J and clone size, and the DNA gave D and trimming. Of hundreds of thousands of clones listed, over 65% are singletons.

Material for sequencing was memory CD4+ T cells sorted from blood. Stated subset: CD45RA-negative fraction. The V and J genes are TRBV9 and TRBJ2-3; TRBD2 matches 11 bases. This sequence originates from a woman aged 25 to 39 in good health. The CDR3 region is CASSALAGETDTQYF. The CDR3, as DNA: TGTGCCAGCAGCGCACTAGCGGGAGAGACAGATACGCAGTATTTT. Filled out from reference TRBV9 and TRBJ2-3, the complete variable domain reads DSGVTQTPKHLITATGQRVTLRCSPRSGDLSVYWYQQSLDQGLQFLIQYYNGEERAKGNILERFSAQQFPDLHSELNLSSLELGDSALYFCASSALAGETDTQYFGPGTRLTVL.